This T cell receptor (beta chain) was retrieved from a study of T-cell reconstitution after alpha-beta-depleted transplantation in children. The germline gives CDR1 ENHRY, CDR2 SYGVKD. Trimming took off 3 bases at V and 3 bases at J, with 6 bases between the two ends. CDR3 length: 12 amino acids. This clonotype was counted ten times or more. This sample's TCRbeta library carried unique molecular identifier barcodes. TCRdb processed the PCR reads anew with MiXCR; each CDR3 protein has one entry. The sample gives a few hundred thousand distinct CDR3 sequences, 11% of which show up once; about 30% is in the top ten.

The sample in question was PBMCs, obtained before TCRalphabeta/CD19-depleted stem cell transplant. The gene calls are TRBV10-3 and TRBJ2-7; a weak D match, TRBD1 (5 bases). This clonotype originated in a child under two years old with acute myeloid leukemia, due to receive a stem cell transplant. The CDR3 reads CAISDRDYEQYF. CDR3 coding DNA: TGTGCCATCAGTGACAGGGACTACGAGCAGTACTTC.